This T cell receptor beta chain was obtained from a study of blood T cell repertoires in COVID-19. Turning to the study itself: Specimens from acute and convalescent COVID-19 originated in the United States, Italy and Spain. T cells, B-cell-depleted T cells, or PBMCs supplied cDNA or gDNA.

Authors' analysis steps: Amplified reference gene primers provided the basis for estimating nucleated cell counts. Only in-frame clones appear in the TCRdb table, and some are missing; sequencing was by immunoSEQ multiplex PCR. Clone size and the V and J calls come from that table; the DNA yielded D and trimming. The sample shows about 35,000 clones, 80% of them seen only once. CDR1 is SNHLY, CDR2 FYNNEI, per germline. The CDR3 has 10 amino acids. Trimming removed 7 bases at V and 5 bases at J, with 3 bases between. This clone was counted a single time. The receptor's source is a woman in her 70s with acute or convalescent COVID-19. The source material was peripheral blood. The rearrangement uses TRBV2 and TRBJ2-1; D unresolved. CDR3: CASTDNEQFF. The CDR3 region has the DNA TGTGCCAGCACAGACAATGAGCAGTTCTTC.